This T cell receptor (beta chain) was sequenced in a study of OX40 agonist ivuxolimab in advanced cancers. Looking at the study overall: Six ivuxolimab dose levels, 0.01 to 10 mg/kg, were given intravenously every 2 weeks. The dose-escalation cohort was roughly 84% male, with a mean age of 60 years, ranging about 23 to 79.

The CDR3 contains 14 residues. Trimming stripped 11 bases from V and 0 bases from J, with 16 bases between. Looked up from germline, CDR1 is LNHDA and CDR2 is SQIVND (reference sequence). There are a few counts of this clone. TCRdb's table, derived via immunoSEQ multiplex PCR, lists solely in-frame clones and lacks some. Of tens of thousands of clones listed, 85% to 90% are singletons. Sequenced here: CD4+ or CD8+ T cells sorted from blood, sampled in a trial of the OX40 agonist ivuxolimab. The rearrangement uses TRBV19 and TRBJ1-1, with D uncertain. This clonotype was obtained from an adult with an advanced solid tumor such as melanoma, head and neck, liver or kidney cancer. The CDR3 sequence is CASRQDDMNTEAFF. CDR3 DNA: TGTGCCTCTCGGCAGGACGACATGAACACTGAAGCTTTCTTT. The entire variable domain, with the rest obtained from reference TRBV19 and TRBJ1-1, is as follows: DGGITQSPKYLFRKEGQNVTLSCEQNLNHDAMYWYRQDPGQGLRLIYYSQIVNDFQKGDIAEGYSVSREKKESFPLTVTSAQKNPTAFYLCASRQDDMNTEAFFGQGTRLTVV.